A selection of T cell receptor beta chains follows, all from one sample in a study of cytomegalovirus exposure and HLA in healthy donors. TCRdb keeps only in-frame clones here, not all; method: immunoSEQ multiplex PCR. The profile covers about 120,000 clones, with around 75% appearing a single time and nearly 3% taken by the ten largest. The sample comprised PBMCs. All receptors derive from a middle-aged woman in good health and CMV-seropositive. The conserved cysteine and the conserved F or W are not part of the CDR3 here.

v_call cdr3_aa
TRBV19 ASSNPDRGRSYEQY
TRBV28 ASSLPRLAAISYNEQF
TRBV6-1 ASSELGGFGGGLSYNEQF
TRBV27 ASSLSPGSLAKNIQY
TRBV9 ASSKPGQPYGYT
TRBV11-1 ASTLGNTIY
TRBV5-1 ASATGSGMNTEAF
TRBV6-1 ASKERGSTGELF
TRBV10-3 AISEDSTTNYGYT
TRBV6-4 ASSDTGDGEKLF
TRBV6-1 ASSGSRVRGYT
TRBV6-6 ASSPQDEQY
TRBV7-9 ASSGSGSYEQY
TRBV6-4 ASSDSRDRKGELEGYT
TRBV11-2 ASRSTGYRGELF
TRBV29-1 SVGPRSLNTGELF
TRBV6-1 ASSPLDRGHYEQY